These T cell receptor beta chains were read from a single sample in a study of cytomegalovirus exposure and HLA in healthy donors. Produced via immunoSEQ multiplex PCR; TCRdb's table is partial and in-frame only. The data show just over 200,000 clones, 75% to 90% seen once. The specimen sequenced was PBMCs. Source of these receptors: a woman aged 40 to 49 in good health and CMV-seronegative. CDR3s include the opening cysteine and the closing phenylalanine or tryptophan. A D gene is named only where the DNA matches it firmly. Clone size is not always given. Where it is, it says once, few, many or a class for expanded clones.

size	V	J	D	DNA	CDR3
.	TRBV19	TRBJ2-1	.	TGTGCCAGTAGTATTGCCCGGTACAATGAGCAGTTCTTC	CASSIARYNEQFF
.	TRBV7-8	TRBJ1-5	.	TGTGCCAGCAGCCTCCGGGAACAAGGCAATCAGCCCCAGCATTTT	CASSLREQGNQPQHF
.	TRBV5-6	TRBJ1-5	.	TGTGCCAGCAGCAAACAGGGTAATAGCAATCAGCCCCAGCATTTT	CASSKQGNSNQPQHF
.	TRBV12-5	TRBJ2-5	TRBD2	TGTGCTAGTGGTTTGGAAACCGGACTAGCGGGAGCGGAGACCCAGTACTTC	CASGLETGLAGAETQYF
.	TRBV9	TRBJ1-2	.	TGTGCCAGCAGCGTAGACAGTAACTATGGCTACACCTTC	CASSVDSNYGYTF
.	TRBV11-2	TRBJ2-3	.	TGTGCCAGCAGCTTAAATCTGGGAGCAAGCACAGATACGCAGTATTTT	CASSLNLGASTDTQYF
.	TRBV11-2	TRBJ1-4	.	TGTGCCAGCAGCTTATTACAGGGCTCTCTCTCTGAAAAACTGTTTTTT	CASSLLQGSLSEKLFF
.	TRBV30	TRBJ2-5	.	TGTGCCTGGGAGGACGGACAGCAAGAGACCCAGTACTTC	CAWEDGQQETQYF
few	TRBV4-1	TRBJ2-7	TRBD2	TGCGCCAGCAGCGCACAACCTCCGGGACTAGCGGGATCCCCGCGCTACGAGCAGTACTTC	CASSAQPPGLAGSPRYEQYF
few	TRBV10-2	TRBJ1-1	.	TGCGCCAGCAGTGAATACAGGACCATGGGCACTGAAGCTTTCTTT	CASSEYRTMGTEAFF
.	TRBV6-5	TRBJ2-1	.	TGTGCCAGCAGTTACATCCAGGGTGGAAATGAGCAGTTCTTC	CASSYIQGGNEQFF
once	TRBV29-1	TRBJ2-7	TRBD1	TGCAGCGTTGAAGGCTGGGAGACAGGGCTACGTTCCTACGAGCAGTACTTC	CSVEGWETGLRSYEQYF
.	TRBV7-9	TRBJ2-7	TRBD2	TGTGCCAGCAGCTTAGACCCGGGACTAGCGGGAGGGCTCCCCTACGAGCAGTACTTC	CASSLDPGLAGGLPYEQYF
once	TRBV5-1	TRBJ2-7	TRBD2	TGCGCCAGCAGCTTGGTGTCTAGCGGGACCTCCTACGAGCAGTACTTC	CASSLVSSGTSYEQYF
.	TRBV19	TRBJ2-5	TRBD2	TGTGCCAGTAGTAAGTTAGGGAGGGGACAAGAGACCCAGTACTTC	CASSKLGRGQETQYF
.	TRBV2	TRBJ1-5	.	TGTGCCAGCAGTGACCGGCGTCAGGGACAGCCCCAGCATTTT	CASSDRRQGQPQHF
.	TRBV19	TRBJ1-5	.	TGTGCCATTGCGACAAAGGTCAATCAGCCCCAGCATTTT	CAIATKVNQPQHF
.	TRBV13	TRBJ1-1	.	TGTGCCAGCAGCCCGGTGCCAGGCCAGAACACTGAAGCTTTCTTT	CASSPVPGQNTEAFF
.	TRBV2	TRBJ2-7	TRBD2	TGTGCCAGCAGTGAAGGACTAGCGGGAGTAAAGGAGCAGTACTTC	CASSEGLAGVKEQYF
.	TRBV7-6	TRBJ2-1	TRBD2	TGTGCCAGCAGCTCCCGTCGACTAGCGGGAGGGCGATACAATGAGCAGTTCTTC	CASSSRRLAGGRYNEQFF
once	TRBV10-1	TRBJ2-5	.	TGCGCCAGCAGTGCCAGGGGCTACCAAGAGACCCAGTACTTC	CASSARGYQETQYF